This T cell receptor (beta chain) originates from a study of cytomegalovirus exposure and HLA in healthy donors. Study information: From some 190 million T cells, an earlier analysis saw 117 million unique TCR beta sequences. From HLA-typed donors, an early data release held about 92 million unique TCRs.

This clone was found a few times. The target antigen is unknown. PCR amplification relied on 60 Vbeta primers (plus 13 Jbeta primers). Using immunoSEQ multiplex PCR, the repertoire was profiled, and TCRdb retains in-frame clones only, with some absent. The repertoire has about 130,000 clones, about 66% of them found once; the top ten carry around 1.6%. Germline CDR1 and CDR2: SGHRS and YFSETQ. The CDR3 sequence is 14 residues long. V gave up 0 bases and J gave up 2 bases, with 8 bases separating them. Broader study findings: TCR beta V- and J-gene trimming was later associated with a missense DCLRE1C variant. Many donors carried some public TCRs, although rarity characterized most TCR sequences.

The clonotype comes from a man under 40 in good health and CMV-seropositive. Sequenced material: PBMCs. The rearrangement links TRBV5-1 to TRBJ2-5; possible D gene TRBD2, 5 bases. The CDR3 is CASSLGGGQETQYF. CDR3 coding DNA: TGCGCCAGCAGCTTGGGAGGAGGACAAGAGACCCAGTACTTC.